Below, one TCR beta chain is given with its context. Authors' data handling: Amplified reference gene primers provided the basis for estimating nucleated cell counts. Assay used: immunoSEQ multiplex PCR; TCRdb lists only in-frame clones, some missing. V, J and clone size are taken as reported in that table, and D and trimming were inferred from the DNA itself. The table lists approximately 210,000 clones, approximately 84% of them singletons, with 7.6% in the top ten. This record comes from a study of blood T cell repertoires in COVID-19. About the study: Acute-phase and convalescent COVID-19 samples originated in the United States, Italy and Spain. PBMCs, B-cell-depleted T cells, or T cells provided the cDNA or gDNA that made up the material.

The TCR was taken from a woman aged 45-59 years with active or convalescent COVID-19. The material sequenced was peripheral blood.

As DNA, the CDR3 is TGTGCCAGCAGTCGGGGACTCGCCTATGGCTACACCTTC. Translation: CASSRGLAYGYTF. This sequence joins TRBV28 and TRBJ1-2, with D possibly being TRBD1 (5 bases). The CDR3 spans 13 residues. Trimming removed 5 bases at V and 4 bases at J, with 11 bases between. Germline lookup yields CDR1 MDHEN and CDR2 SYDVKM.